This T cell receptor (beta chain) was documented in a study of control samples from healthy donors and cancer patients. The V gene end was trimmed by 5 bases and the J gene end by 3 bases; junction bases not matched to a gene: 17. Germline V gene sequence: CDR1 GTSNPN, CDR2 SVGIG (reference sequence). The length of the CDR3 is 17 residues. Here immunoSEQ multiplex PCR was the method, and the copy in TCRdb shows in-frame clones only, minus some. The table lists fewer than 250,000 clones. The chain joins TRBV30 to TRBJ2-3; 7 bases are a match to TRBD2. This clonotype originated in a young woman in good health. The sample was blood. The CDR3 DNA reads TGTGCCTGGGGGACCGGGACTAATGTACGGTGGACAGATACGCAGTATTTT. Its translation: CAWGTGTNVRWTDTQYF.